This TCR beta chain was profiled in a study of CD8+CD57+ T cells in acquired aplastic anemia. Study summary: Mean yield of DNA from sorted CD4+ and CD8+ cells was around 3 ug.

This clonotype has only a few counts. The CDR3 is 17 amino acids. Trimming removed 6 bases from V and 2 bases from J, with 22 bases in between. Germline CDR1 and CDR2: MGHDK and SYGVNS. TCR beta VDJ and CDR3 were profiled, and genomic DNA was the template. TCRdb re-called the reads with MiXCR, one entry per CDR3 protein. The sample lists fewer than 150,000 distinct CDR3 sequences; 48% were seen once. The source material was sorted CD4+, CD8+, or CD8+CD57+ T cells (not recorded which) from PBMCs. The rearrangement uses TRBV25-1 and TRBJ2-5; D possibly uses TRBD1 or TRBD2 (7 bases each). This clonotype originated in a human donor in good health, serving as a control. CDR3 in DNA: TGTGCCAGCAGCTTTACCCTCAGGGGGGGGGGACAAGAGACCCAGTACTTC. Amino acid sequence: CASSFTLRGGGQETQYF.